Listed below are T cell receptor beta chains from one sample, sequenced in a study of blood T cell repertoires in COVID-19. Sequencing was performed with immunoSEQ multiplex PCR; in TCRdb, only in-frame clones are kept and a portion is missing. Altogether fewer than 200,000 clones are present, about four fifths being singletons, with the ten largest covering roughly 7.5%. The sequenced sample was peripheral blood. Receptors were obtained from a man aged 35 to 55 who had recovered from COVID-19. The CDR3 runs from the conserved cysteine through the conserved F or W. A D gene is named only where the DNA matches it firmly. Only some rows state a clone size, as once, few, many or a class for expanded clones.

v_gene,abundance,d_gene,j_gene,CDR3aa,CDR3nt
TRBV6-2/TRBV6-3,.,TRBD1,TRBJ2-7,CASSYDRGYEQYF,TGTGCCAGCAGTTACGACAGGGGCTACGAGCAGTACTTC
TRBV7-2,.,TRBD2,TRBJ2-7,CASSPGRTSGYEQYF,TGTGCCAGCAGCCCCGGACGGACTAGCGGGTACGAGCAGTACTTC
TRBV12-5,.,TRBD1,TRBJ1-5,CASGLLQGSNQPQHF,TGTGCTAGTGGTTTGTTACAGGGGAGCAATCAGCCCCAGCATTTT
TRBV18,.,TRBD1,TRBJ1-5,CASSHDRGNQPQHF,TGTGCCAGCTCACATGACAGGGGAAATCAGCCCCAGCATTTT
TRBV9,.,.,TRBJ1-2,CASRNSGMNGYTF,TGTGCCAGCAGGAACTCAGGGATGAATGGCTACACCTTC
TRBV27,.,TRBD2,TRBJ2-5,CASSLGFQRGFGETQYF,TGTGCCAGCAGTTTAGGATTCCAGCGGGGGTTTGGTGAGACCCAGTACTTC
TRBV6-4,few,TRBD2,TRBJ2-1,CASSDGTSGNEQFF,TGTGCCAGCAGTGACGGGACTAGCGGCAATGAGCAGTTCTTC
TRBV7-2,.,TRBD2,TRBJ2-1,CASSYRTSGAYNEQFF,TGTGCCAGCAGCTACCGGACTAGCGGAGCCTACAATGAGCAGTTCTTC
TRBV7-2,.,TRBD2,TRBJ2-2,CASTPLAGGPGELFF,TGTGCCAGCACCCCCTTGGCGGGAGGGCCCGGGGAGCTGTTTTTT
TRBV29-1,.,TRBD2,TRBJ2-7,CSVWTSGRTGEQYF,TGCAGCGTTTGGACTAGCGGGAGGACGGGGGAGCAGTACTTC
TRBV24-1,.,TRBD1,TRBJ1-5,CATSDGTGGDAQPQHF,TGTGCCACCAGTGATGGGACAGGGGGGGACGCTCAGCCCCAGCATTTT
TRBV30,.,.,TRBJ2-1,CAWGRDIGQNEQFF,TGTGCCTGGGGCCGGGACATTGGGCAAAATGAGCAGTTCTTC
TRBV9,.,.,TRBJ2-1,CASSVESSVTSYNEQFF,TGTGCCAGCAGCGTAGAAAGTAGCGTTACCTCCTACAATGAGCAGTTCTTC
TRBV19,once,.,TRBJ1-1,CASSEQGRNTEAFF,TGTGCCAGTAGTGAACAGGGAAGGAACACTGAAGCTTTCTTT
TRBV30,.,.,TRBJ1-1,CAWNIHSNTEAFF,TGTGCCTGGAATATACATTCGAACACTGAAGCTTTCTTT
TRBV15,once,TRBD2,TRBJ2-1,CATSRDRGLSYNEQFF,TGTGCCACCAGCAGAGATAGGGGACTAAGCTACAATGAGCAGTTCTTC
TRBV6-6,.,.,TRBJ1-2,CASTRQENYGYTF,TGTGCCAGCACCCGACAGGAAAACTATGGCTACACCTTC
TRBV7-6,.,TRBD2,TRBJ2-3,CASSPLAGDMDTQYF,TGTGCCAGCAGCCCCTTAGCGGGAGATATGGATACGCAGTATTTT
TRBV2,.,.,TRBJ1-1,CASSVKERNTEAFF,TGTGCCAGCAGTGTCAAAGAGCGGAACACTGAAGCTTTCTTT
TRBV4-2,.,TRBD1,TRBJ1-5,CASSQDWTGSNQPQHF,TGTGCCAGCAGCCAAGATTGGACAGGAAGCAATCAGCCCCAGCATTTT
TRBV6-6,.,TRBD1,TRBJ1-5,CASSSRGQGNQPQHF,TGTGCCAGCAGTTCCCGGGGACAGGGAAATCAGCCCCAGCATTTT